This TCR beta chain came from a study of T cells of healthy individuals. TCRdb used MiXCR to reprocess the 5' RACE reads, holding one entry per CDR3 protein. Of about 96,000 distinct CDR3 sequences in the sample, around 17% were seen once. V lost 0 bases, J lost 4 bases, and 4 bases stayed unmatched. CDR1 is LGHNA, CDR2 YSLEER, per germline. The CDR3 consists of 16 residues. This clonotype occurred a few times. The chain uses TRBV4-3 and TRBJ2-1; TRBD2 agrees at 9 bases. This receptor was identified in a human donor in good health. The DNA of the CDR3 is TGCGCCAGCAGCCAAGAATTCACTAGCGGGTACAATGAGCAGTTCTTC. It specifies CASSQEFTSGYNEQFF.